This T cell receptor (beta chain) was captured in a study of post-analysis software for immune sequencing data. The study's findings and limits: Comparison of patients with controls showed about 5 TRBV segments more frequent in patients, TRBV5-6, TRBV5-1 and TRBV20-1 among them. There was significantly lower normalized Chao1 diversity in multiple sclerosis patients than in controls.

V was cut by 7 bases and J by 9 bases, with 19 bases left in between. CDR1 and CDR2 from the germline V gene are MNHEY and SMNVEV (reference sequence). CDR3 length equals 14 residues. Researchers reported that TCR beta cDNA libraries carried unique molecular identifiers. Each CDR3 protein is one row after TCRdb ran MiXCR on the PCR reads. This sample has hundreds of thousands of distinct CDR3 sequences; just under 30% occur once, and the top ten carry more than 0.55%. About this clonotype itself: The antigen is unknown.

The material sequenced was blood. The receptor was derived from a girl aged 10 to 17 with multiple sclerosis. The rearrangement uses TRBV27 and TRBJ2-1; D unclear. The CDR3 DNA is TGTGCCAGCACCTCCGGTCCCTACTCGGGTGAGCAGTTCTTC. Protein: CASTSGPYSGEQFF.